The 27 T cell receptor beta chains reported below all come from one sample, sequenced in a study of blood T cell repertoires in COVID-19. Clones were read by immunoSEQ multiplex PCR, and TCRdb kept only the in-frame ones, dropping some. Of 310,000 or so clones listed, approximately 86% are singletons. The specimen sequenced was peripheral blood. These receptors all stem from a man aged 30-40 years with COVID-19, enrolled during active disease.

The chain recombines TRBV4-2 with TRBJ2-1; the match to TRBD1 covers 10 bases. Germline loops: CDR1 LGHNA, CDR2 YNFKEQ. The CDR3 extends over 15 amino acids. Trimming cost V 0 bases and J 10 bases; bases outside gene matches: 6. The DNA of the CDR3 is TGTGCCAGCAGCCAAGATGGGACAGGGGCTCGGGAGCAGTTCTTC. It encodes CASSQDGTGAREQFF.

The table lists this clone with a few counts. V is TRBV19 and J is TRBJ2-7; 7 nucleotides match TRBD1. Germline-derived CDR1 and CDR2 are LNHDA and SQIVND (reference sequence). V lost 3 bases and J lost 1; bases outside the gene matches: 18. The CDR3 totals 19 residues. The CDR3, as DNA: TGTGCCAGTAGTATCCGGACCCCCCTGACAAGGGGGCCTTCCTACGAGCAGTACTTC. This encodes CASSIRTPLTRGPSYEQYF.

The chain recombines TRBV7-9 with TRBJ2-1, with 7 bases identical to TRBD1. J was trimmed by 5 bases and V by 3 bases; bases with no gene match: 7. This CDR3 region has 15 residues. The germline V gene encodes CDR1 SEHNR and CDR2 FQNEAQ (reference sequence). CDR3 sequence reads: CASSFRGQLDNEQFF. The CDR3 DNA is TGTGCCAGCAGCTTCCGGGGACAGCTAGACAATGAGCAGTTCTTC.

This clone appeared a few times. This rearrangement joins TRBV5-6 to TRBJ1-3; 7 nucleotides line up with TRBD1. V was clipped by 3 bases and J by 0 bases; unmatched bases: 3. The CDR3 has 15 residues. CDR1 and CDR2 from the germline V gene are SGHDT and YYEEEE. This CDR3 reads CASSWGQSSGNTIYF. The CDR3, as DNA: TGTGCCAGCAGCTGGGGACAGAGCTCTGGAAACACCATATATTTT.

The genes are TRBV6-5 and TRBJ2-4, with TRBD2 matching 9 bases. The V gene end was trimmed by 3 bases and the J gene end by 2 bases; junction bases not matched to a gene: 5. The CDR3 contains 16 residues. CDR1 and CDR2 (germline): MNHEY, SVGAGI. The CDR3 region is CASSYSLAGSKNIQYF. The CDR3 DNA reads TGTGCCAGCAGTTATTCGCTAGCGGGGTCCAAAAACATTCAGTACTTC.

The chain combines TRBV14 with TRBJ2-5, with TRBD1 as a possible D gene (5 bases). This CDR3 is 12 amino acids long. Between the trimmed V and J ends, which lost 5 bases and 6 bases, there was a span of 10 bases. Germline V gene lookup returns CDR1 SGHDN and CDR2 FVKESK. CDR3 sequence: CASSGASQTQYF. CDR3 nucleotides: TGTGCCAGCAGCGGGGCCTCCCAGACCCAGTACTTC. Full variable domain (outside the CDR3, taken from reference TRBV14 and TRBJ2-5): EAGVTQFPSHSVIEKGQTVTLRCDPISGHDNLYWYRRVMGKEIKFLLHFVKESKQDESGMPNNRFLAERTGGTYSTLKVQPAELEDSGVYFCASSGASQTQYFGPGTRLLVL.

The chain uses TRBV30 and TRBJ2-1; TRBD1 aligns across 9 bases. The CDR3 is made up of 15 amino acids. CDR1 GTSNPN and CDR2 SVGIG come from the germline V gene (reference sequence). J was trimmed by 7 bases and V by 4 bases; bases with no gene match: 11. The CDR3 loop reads CAWTQTLTGGNEQFF. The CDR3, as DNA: TGTGCCTGGACCCAGACCCTGACAGGGGGTAATGAGCAGTTCTTC.

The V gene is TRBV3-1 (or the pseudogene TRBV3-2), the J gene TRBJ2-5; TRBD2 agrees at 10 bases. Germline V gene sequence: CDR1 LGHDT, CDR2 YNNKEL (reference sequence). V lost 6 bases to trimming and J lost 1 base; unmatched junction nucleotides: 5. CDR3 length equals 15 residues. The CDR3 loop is CASSLWTSGQETQYF. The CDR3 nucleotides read TGTGCCAGCAGTCTTTGGACTAGCGGCCAAGAGACCCAGTACTTC.

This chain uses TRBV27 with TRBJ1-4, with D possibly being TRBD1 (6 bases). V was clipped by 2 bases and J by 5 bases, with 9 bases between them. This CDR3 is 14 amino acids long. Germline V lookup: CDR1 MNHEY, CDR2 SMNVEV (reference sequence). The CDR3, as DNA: TGTGCCAGCAGTTTAAGAGGGACAAATGAAAAACTGTTTTTT. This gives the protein CASSLRGTNEKLFF. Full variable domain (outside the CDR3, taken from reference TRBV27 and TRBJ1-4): EAQVTQNPRYLITVTGKKLTVTCSQNMNHEYMSWYRQDPGLGLRQIYYSMNVEVTDKGDVPEGYKVSRKEKRNFPLILESPSPNQTSLYFCASSLRGTNEKLFFGSGTQLSVL.

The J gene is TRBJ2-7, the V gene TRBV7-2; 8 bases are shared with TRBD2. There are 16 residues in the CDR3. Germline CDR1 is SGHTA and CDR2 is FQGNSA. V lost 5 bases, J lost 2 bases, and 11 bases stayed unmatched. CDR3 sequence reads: CASSNQGLVIPYEQYF. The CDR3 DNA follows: TGTGCCAGCAGCAACCAGGGACTAGTGATCCCCTACGAGCAGTACTTC.

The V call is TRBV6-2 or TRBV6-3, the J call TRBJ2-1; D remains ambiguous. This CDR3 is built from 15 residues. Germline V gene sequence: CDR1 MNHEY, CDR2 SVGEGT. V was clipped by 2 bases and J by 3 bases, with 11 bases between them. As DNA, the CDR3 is TGTGCCAGCAGTTACGTCGTTAGTGGCTACAATGAGCAGTTCTTC. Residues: CASSYVVSGYNEQFF.

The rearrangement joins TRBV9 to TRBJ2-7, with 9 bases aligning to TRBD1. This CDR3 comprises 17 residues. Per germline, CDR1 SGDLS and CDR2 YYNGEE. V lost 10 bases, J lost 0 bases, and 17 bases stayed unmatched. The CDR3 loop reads CASGPGTGILSSYEQYF. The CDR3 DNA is TGTGCCTCCGGACCCGGGACAGGGATATTAAGCTCCTACGAGCAGTACTTC.

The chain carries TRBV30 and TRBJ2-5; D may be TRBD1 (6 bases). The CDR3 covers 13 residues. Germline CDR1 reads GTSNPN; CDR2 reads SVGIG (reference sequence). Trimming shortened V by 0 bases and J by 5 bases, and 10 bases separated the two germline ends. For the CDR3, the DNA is TGTGCCTGGAGTGTACAGGGCTGGGAGACCCAGTACTTC. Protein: CAWSVQGWETQYF.

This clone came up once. In DNA form, the CDR3 reads TGTGCCAGCAGTTACACCGGGACACTCTCCTACGAGCAGTACTTC. As protein: CASSYTGTLSYEQYF. The gene calls are TRBV6-2 or TRBV6-3 and TRBJ2-7, with D possibly matching TRBD1 (6 bases). Germline V lookup: CDR1 MNHEY, CDR2 SVGEGT. Trimming pared 2 bases from V and 0 bases from J, leaving 11 bases between. The CDR3 runs 15 residues.

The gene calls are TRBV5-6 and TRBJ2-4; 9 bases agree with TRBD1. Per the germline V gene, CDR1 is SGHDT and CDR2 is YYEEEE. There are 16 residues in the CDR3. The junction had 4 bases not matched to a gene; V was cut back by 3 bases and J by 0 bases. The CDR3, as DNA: TGTGCCAGCAGCTCCTGGACAGGGGTAGCCAAAAACATTCAGTACTTC. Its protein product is CASSSWTGVAKNIQYF. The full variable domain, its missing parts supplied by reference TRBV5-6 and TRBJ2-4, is DAGVTQSPTHLIKTRGQQVTLRCSPKSGHDTVSWYQQALGQGPQFIFQYYEEEERQRGNFPDRFSGHQFPNYSSELNVNALLLGDSALYLCASSSWTGVAKNIQYFGAGTRLSVL.

The CDR3 nucleotides read TGTGCCAGCAGCCCCCTTCCGAGCTCCTACAATGAGCAGTTCTTC. This gives the protein CASSPLPSSYNEQFF. This chain connects TRBV7-3 to TRBJ2-1; D gene unclear. With 5 bases removed from V and 0 bases from J, the gap between germline ends came to 11 bases. Per the germline V gene, CDR1 is SGHTA and CDR2 is FQGTGA. The CDR3 extends over 15 amino acids.

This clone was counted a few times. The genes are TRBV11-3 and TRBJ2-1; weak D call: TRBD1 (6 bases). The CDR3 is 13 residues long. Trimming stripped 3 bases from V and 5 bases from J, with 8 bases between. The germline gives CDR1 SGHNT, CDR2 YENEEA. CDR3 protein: CASSFSGDNEQFF. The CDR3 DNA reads TGTGCCAGCAGCTTTTCAGGGGACAATGAGCAGTTCTTC.

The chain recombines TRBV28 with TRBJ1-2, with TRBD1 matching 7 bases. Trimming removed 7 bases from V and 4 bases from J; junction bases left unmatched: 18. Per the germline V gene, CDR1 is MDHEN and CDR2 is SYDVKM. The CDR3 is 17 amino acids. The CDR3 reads CASKGDRNRGYTYGYTF. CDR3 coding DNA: TGTGCCAGCAAGGGGGACAGAAACAGGGGATACACCTATGGCTACACCTTC.

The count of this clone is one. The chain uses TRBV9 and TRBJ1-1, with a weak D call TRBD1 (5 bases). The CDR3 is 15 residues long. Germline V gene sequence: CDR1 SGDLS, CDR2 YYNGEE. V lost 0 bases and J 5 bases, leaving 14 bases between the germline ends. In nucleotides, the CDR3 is TGTGCCAGCAGCGTAGATCAGGGTCTGCTGACTGAAGCTTTCTTT. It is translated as CASSVDQGLLTEAFF.

The chain's CDR3 is CASSSPRDSRAPINIQYF. DNA of the CDR3: TGCGCCAGCAGCTCCCCCCGGGACAGCCGAGCCCCCATAAACATTCAGTACTTC. The chain joins TRBV5-1 to TRBJ2-4, with 7 bases aligning to TRBD1. The CDR3 has 18 amino acids. V lost 3 bases, J lost 6 bases, and 18 bases stayed unmatched. Germline V gene lookup returns CDR1 SGHRS and CDR2 YFSETQ.

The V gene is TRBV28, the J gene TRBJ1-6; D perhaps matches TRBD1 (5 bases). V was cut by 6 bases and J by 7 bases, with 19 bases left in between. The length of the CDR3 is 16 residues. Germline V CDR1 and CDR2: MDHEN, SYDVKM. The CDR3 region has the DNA TGTGCCAGCAGAGAGCCCCGTCCGGGGGGGAATTCACCCCTCCACTTT. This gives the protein CASREPRPGGNSPLHF.

The CDR3 DNA is TGCGCCAGCAGCCGAGGACTAGCGGGGGGTCAAGATACGCAGTATTTT. Amino acids: CASSRGLAGGQDTQYF. This chain links TRBV4-1 with TRBJ2-3; 14 bases fit TRBD2. V was clipped by 4 bases and J by 5 bases; unmatched bases: 5. The CDR3 sequence is 16 residues long. Germline CDR1 and CDR2: MGHRA and YSYEKL.

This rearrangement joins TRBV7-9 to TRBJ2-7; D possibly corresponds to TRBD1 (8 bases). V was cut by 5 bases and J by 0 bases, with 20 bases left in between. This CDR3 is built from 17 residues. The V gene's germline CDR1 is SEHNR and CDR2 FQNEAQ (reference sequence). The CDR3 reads CASSASWTGRVSYEQYF. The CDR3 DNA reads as TGTGCCAGCAGCGCCTCTTGGACAGGGAGGGTCTCCTACGAGCAGTACTTC.

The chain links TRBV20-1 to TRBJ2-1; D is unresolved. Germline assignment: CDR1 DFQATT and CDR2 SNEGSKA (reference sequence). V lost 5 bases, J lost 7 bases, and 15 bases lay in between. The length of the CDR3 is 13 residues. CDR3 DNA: TGCAGTGCTCGTGGCGATAATCGGAATGAGCAGTTCTTC. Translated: CSARGDNRNEQFF.

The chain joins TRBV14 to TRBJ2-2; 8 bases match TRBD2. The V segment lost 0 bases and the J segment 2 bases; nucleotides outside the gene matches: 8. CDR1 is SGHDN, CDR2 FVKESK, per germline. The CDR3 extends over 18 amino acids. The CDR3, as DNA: TGTGCCAGCAGCCAAGACGAGAGCGGGGGCCCTAACACCGGGGAGCTGTTTTTT. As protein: CASSQDESGGPNTGELFF.

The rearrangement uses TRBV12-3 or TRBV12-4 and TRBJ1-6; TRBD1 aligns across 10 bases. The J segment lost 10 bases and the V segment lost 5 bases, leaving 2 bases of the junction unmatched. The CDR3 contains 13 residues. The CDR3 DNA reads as TGTGCCAGCAGTGGACAGGGGGTATCACCCCTCCACTTT. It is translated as CASSGQGVSPLHF.

CDR3 bases: TGTGCCAGCAGCTTGGCGGGGACAGGGATGTTTGGCTACACCTTC. Residues: CASSLAGTGMFGYTF. The rearrangement uses TRBV5-5 and TRBJ1-2; 9 nucleotides line up with TRBD1. V lost 0 bases to trimming and J lost 7 bases; unmatched junction nucleotides: 7. Germline lookup yields CDR1 SGHKS and CDR2 YYEKEE (reference sequence). The CDR3 length is 15 residues.